Listed here are 12 T cell receptor beta chains from one sample, sequenced in a study of blood T cell repertoires in COVID-19. Sequencing used immunoSEQ multiplex PCR; TCRdb keeps in-frame clones, though not all of them. The sample contains a few hundred thousand clones, around 93% of which appear only once. Sequencing used PBMCs or T cells enriched from blood (not recorded which). These receptors originate from a human donor in a cohort exposed to, infected with or recovered from COVID-19 (not recorded which). The donor label of this sample is uncertain.

V is TRBV25-1 and J is TRBJ2-1; 9 bases line up with TRBD2. CDR3 size: 17 residues. Germline CDR1 MGHDK, CDR2 SYGVNS. Unmatched junction bases numbered 9, after V lost 4 bases and J lost 2 bases. CDR3 DNA sequence: TGTGCCAGCAGTGGAGGTTATAGCGGGGGCACCTACAATGAGCAGTTCTTC. It yields the protein CASSGGYSGGTYNEQFF.

This chain connects TRBV10-3 to TRBJ2-2; the match to TRBD2 covers 8 bases. V dropped 6 bases and J dropped 2; count of bases not matched to a gene: 8. The CDR3 spans 16 residues. Germline assignment: CDR1 ENHRY and CDR2 SYGVKD. The CDR3 spells CAIRKPGLENTGELFF. CDR3 DNA sequence: TGTGCCATCAGAAAGCCGGGACTAGAAAACACCGGGGAGCTGTTTTTT.

The gene calls are TRBV7-6 and TRBJ1-2; D may be TRBD1 (6 bases). Germline lookup yields CDR1 SGHVS and CDR2 FNYEAQ. The CDR3 loop spans 16 amino acids. The germline V and J ends were trimmed by 4 bases and 3 bases, with 18 bases remaining between them. CDR3 residues: CASSSGPGTPYYGYTF. CDR3 nucleotide sequence: TGTGCCAGCAGCTCCGGCCCGGGGACACCGTACTATGGCTACACCTTC.

V is TRBV7-9 and J is TRBJ2-2; 12 bases line up with TRBD1. Germline V gene sequence: CDR1 SEHNR, CDR2 FQNEAQ (reference sequence). This CDR3 comprises 17 residues. J gave up 4 bases and V 5 bases, and 8 bases lay outside the gene matches. The CDR3 region is CASSAAGTGGFTGELFF. As DNA, the CDR3 is TGTGCCAGCAGCGCTGCCGGGACAGGGGGCTTCACCGGGGAGCTGTTTTTT.

This clone was seen more than once but under ten times. The chain combines TRBV29-1 with TRBJ1-2; D is perhaps TRBD1 (5 bases). Germline V CDR1 and CDR2: SQVTM, ANQGSEA. CDR3 size: 12 residues. The V and J ends lost 5 bases and 9 bases respectively, with 16 bases between them. The CDR3 loop is CSVSPRERSYTF. CDR3 DNA sequence: TGCAGCGTTTCTCCCAGGGAAAGGAGCTACACCTTC.

This clone was seen just once. The chain couples TRBV7-2 to TRBJ1-1; D gene ambiguous. The ends were cut back, 2 bases at V and 0 bases at J, with 10 bases in the middle. Germline V gene lookup returns CDR1 SGHTA and CDR2 FQGNSA. This CDR3 contains 15 residues. The CDR3 here is CASSLSRRMNTEAFF. CDR3 DNA: TGTGCCAGCAGCTTATCCCGCAGGATGAACACTGAAGCTTTCTTT.

The chain recombines TRBV27 with TRBJ1-4; TRBD1 aligns across 11 bases. The V and J ends lost 4 bases and 7 bases, in that order; junction bases with no gene match: 2. The CDR3 extends over 14 amino acids. Germline V gene lookup returns CDR1 MNHEY and CDR2 SMNVEV (reference sequence). The CDR3 DNA follows: TGTGCCAGCAGTTGGGACAGGGGGGCTGAAAAACTGTTTTTT. This gives the protein CASSWDRGAEKLFF. Combining the CDR3 with reference TRBV27 and TRBJ1-4 gives the whole variable domain EAQVTQNPRYLITVTGKKLTVTCSQNMNHEYMSWYRQDPGLGLRQIYYSMNVEVTDKGDVPEGYKVSRKEKRNFPLILESPSPNQTSLYFCASSWDRGAEKLFFGSGTQLSVL.

The chain uses TRBV9 and TRBJ1-2; TRBD1 matches 9 bases. J gave up 2 bases and V 2 bases, and 4 bases lay outside the gene matches. The CDR3 length is 15 residues. CDR1 and CDR2 (germline): SGDLS, YYNGEE. The chain's CDR3 is CASSVTGTGNYGYTF. For the CDR3, the DNA is TGTGCCAGCAGCGTGACCGGGACAGGGAACTATGGCTACACCTTC.

This clone was observed a single time. The V call is TRBV7-2, the J call TRBJ1-5; weak D call: TRBD1 (5 bases). Per germline, CDR1 SGHTA and CDR2 FQGNSA. The V end was cut by 5 bases, the J end by 0 bases, with 8 bases between. The CDR3 extends over 14 amino acids. The CDR3 reads CASSPGGSNQPQHF. CDR3 DNA sequence: TGTGCCAGCAGCCCGGGGGGTAGCAATCAGCCCCAGCATTTT.

V and J are TRBV18 and TRBJ1-2; 9 nucleotides match TRBD1. Per germline, CDR1 KGHSH and CDR2 LQKENI. CDR3 length equals 15 residues. With 3 bases clipped from V and 5 bases from J, the junction kept 7 bases outside the gene matches. The CDR3 nucleotides are TGTGCCAGCTCACCCGTCGACAGGGGGGAGTATGGCTACACCTTC. Amino acids: CASSPVDRGEYGYTF.

This clone was seen only a few times. The chain links TRBV18 to TRBJ1-3, with no clear D. Germline V CDR1 and CDR2: KGHSH, LQKENI. This CDR3 contains 19 residues. The V end lost 3 bases, the J end lost 0 bases, and 21 bases lay between the germline ends. CDR3 nucleotides: TGTGCCAGCTCACCCCCCCCGACCCTACTCACTAGCTCTGGAAACACCATATATTTT. It specifies CASSPPPTLLTSSGNTIYF.

This rearrangement joins TRBV7-9 to TRBJ2-3, with TRBD2 matching over 12 bases. Trimming at V came to 4 bases and at J to 2 bases, leaving 10 bases not matched to a gene. The CDR3 has 18 amino acids. Germline CDR1 is SEHNR and CDR2 is FQNEAQ (reference sequence). DNA for the CDR3: TGTGCCAGCAGCTCTGGACTAGCGGGGAGGCCTAACACAGATACGCAGTATTTT. Translating gives CASSSGLAGRPNTDTQYF.